The present TCR beta chain was sequenced within a study of control samples from healthy donors and cancer patients. The CDR3 length is 13 residues. The V gene's germline CDR1 is SGHVS and CDR2 FQNEAQ. Between the trimmed V and J ends, which lost 1 base and 5 bases, there was a span of 6 bases. Sequencing was performed with immunoSEQ multiplex PCR; in TCRdb, only in-frame clones are kept and a portion is missing. There are 150,000 to 200,000 clones in the sample; 90% to 95% occur only once, and more than 1.1% lies in the top ten. The receptor was derived from a young man in good health. The sample comprised blood. This chain connects TRBV7-8 to TRBJ2-1, with no clear D. The CDR3 sequence is CASSLVSDNEQFF. CDR3 DNA: TGTGCCAGCAGCTTAGTCAGCGACAATGAGCAGTTCTTC.